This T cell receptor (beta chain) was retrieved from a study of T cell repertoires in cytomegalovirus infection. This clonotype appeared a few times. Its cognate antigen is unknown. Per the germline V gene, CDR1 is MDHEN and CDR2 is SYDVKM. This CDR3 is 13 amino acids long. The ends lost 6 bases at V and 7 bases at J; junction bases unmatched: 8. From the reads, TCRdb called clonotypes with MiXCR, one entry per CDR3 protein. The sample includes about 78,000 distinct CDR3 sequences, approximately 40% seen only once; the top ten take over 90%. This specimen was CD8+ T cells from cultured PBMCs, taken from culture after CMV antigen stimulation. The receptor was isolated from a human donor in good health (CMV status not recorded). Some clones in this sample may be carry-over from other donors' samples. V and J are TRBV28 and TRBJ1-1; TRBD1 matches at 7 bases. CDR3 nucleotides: TGTGCCAGCAGCCGCACAGGGGTAGGTGAAGCTTTCTTT. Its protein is CASSRTGVGEAFF. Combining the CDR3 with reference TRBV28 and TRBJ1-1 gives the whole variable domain DVKVTQSSRYLVKRTGEKVFLECVQDMDHENMFWYRQDPGLGLRLIYFSYDVKMKEKGDIPEGYSVSREKKERFSLILESASTNQTSMYLCASSRTGVGEAFFGQGTRLTVV.